Presented here are 27 T cell receptor beta chains from one specimen sequenced in a study of patients and donors after allogeneic stem cell transplantation. MiXCR, run by TCRdb on the RT-PCR reads, gives a single entry per CDR3 protein. The sample has about 960,000 distinct CDR3 sequences, roughly 17% seen once; the top ten hold 5% to 7.5%. Sequencing input: blood, either unsorted or a sorted T cell fraction (not recorded which). The source is a human donor who was either an allogeneic HSCT recipient or a stem cell or donor lymphocyte infusion donor (not recorded which). It is not recorded whose cells these are; they may come from a transplant donor.

The J gene is TRBJ2-1, the V gene TRBV24-1; 8 bases match TRBD2. Germline loops: CDR1 KGHDR, CDR2 SFDVKD. The trim removed 2 bases at V and 0 bases at J, leaving 14 bases unmatched. CDR3 length equals 20 residues. The CDR3 bases are TGTGCCACCAGTGATTCCTGGACTAGCAAAGGGGGACCCTCCTACAATGAGCAGTTCTTC. It is translated as CATSDSWTSKGGPSYNEQFF.

This clonotype was detected a few times. The chain couples TRBV24-1 to TRBJ2-7; 8 bases match TRBD1. Germline CDR1 reads KGHDR; CDR2 reads SFDVKD. This CDR3 has 15 amino acids. J was trimmed by 2 bases and V by 3 bases; bases with no gene match: 5. The CDR3 region is CATSDARDRPYEQYF. The CDR3 DNA reads TGTGCCACCAGTGATGCCCGGGACAGGCCCTACGAGCAGTACTTC.

The chain links TRBV13 to TRBJ1-6, with D possibly TRBD1 on 6 matching bases. The germline V gene has CDR1 PRHDT and CDR2 FYEKMQ (reference sequence). V was clipped by 3 bases and J by 7 bases, with 19 bases between them. The CDR3 contains 17 residues. Here the CDR3 DNA reads TGTGCCAGCAGCTTCAGCCACAGGGATGCGAACAATTCACCCCTCCACTTT. Protein product: CASSFSHRDANNSPLHF.

This clonotype appeared many times. The chain links TRBV11-1 to TRBJ2-7; D is perhaps TRBD2 (5 bases). The germline gives CDR1 SGHAT, CDR2 FQDESV (reference sequence). With 3 bases removed from V and 7 bases from J, the gap between germline ends came to 19 bases. The CDR3 loop spans 15 amino acids. The CDR3 region has the DNA TGTGCCAGCAGCTTTATACGGGGTAAGCCGCTGGAGCAGTACTTC. Protein sequence: CASSFIRGKPLEQYF.

Many counts were recorded for this clonotype. The gene calls are TRBV29-1 and TRBJ2-5, with TRBD1 as a possible D gene (6 bases). V lost 5 bases and J 2 bases, leaving 9 bases between the germline ends. The CDR3 spans 12 residues. Germline V gives CDR1 SQVTM, CDR2 ANQGSEA. CDR3 region: CSVWDTQETQYF. As DNA, the CDR3 is TGCAGCGTTTGGGACACACAAGAGACCCAGTACTTC.

This clonotype was observed a handful of times. V usage is TRBV30 and J usage is TRBJ2-2, with D perhaps TRBD2 (6 bases). The germline CDR1 and CDR2 sequences are GTSNPN and SVGIG (reference sequence). This CDR3 is built from 16 residues. The ends were cut back, 0 bases at V and 5 bases at J, with 16 bases in the middle. CDR3 sequence reads: CAWSVPRGSGTGELFF. CDR3 DNA sequence: TGTGCCTGGAGTGTACCACGGGGGAGTGGTACCGGGGAGCTGTTTTTT.

The chain combines TRBV12-5 with TRBJ2-1; 7 bases align to TRBD1. Germline values: CDR1 LGHNT, CDR2 FRNRAP. The CDR3 has 17 residues. V shed 2 bases and J 4 bases; nucleotides not matched to a gene: 11. For the CDR3, the DNA is TGTGCTAGTGGTTTGCCCATACCCGGGACAGTTTACAATGAGCAGTTCTTC. Residues: CASGLPIPGTVYNEQFF.

This rearrangement joins TRBV4-3 to TRBJ1-2; perhaps TRBD1 as D (5 bases). The germline V gene has CDR1 LGHNA and CDR2 YSLEER. The CDR3 covers 15 residues. Trimming took 4 bases from V and 3 from J, leaving 15 bases between them. The DNA for the CDR3 is TGCGCCAGCAGCCCGCGGGACCGGGGAGACTATGGCTACACCTTC. Translation: CASSPRDRGDYGYTF.

This chain connects TRBV30 to TRBJ1-4, with TRBD1 as a possible D gene (5 bases). The CDR3 sequence is 14 residues long. The V end lost 4 bases, the J end lost 0 bases, and 9 bases lay between the germline ends. Germline V gene lookup returns CDR1 GTSNPN and CDR2 SVGIG (reference sequence). The DNA for the CDR3 is TGTGCCTGGACCCCGGGGGCAACTAATGAAAAACTGTTTTTT. Translating gives CAWTPGATNEKLFF.

The CDR3 spells CSAASGGLGNEQFF. CDR3 in DNA: TGCAGTGCTGCTAGCGGGGGGTTGGGGAATGAGCAGTTCTTC. This chain connects TRBV20-1 to TRBJ2-1; 11 bases agree with TRBD2. Germline CDR1 and CDR2: DFQATT and SNEGSKA (reference sequence). The ends lost 5 bases at V and 7 bases at J; junction bases unmatched: 7. The CDR3 is made up of 14 amino acids.

This clonotype has more than one count but fewer than ten. The chain combines TRBV18 with TRBJ1-2; 10 bases align to TRBD1. CDR3 size: 15 residues. Germline V CDR1 and CDR2: KGHSH, LQKENI. Trimming at V came to 6 bases and at J to 1 base, leaving 5 bases not matched to a gene. Here the CDR3 reads CASSGTGAFNYGYTF. The CDR3 DNA sequence: TGTGCCAGCTCCGGGACAGGGGCCTTTAACTATGGCTACACCTTC.

The rearrangement uses TRBV12-3 or TRBV12-4 and TRBJ2-5; D perhaps matches TRBD1 (6 bases). The CDR3 runs to 14 residues. V was trimmed by 5 bases and J by 2 bases, leaving 12 bases between them. The CDR3: CASSEETGQETQYF. CDR3 bases: TGTGCCAGCAGTGAAGAAACAGGGCAAGAGACCCAGTACTTC.

The J gene is TRBJ2-7, the V gene TRBV4-2, with D perhaps TRBD1 (5 bases). The CDR3 is 14 residues long. Looked up from germline, CDR1 is LGHNA and CDR2 is YNFKEQ. Trimming took 3 bases from V and 5 from J, leaving 14 bases between them. The CDR3 is CASSHDQGSDEQYF. DNA of the CDR3: TGTGCCAGCAGCCATGACCAGGGATCCGACGAGCAGTACTTC.

J is TRBJ1-2 and V is TRBV4-3, with D possibly being TRBD1 (5 bases). Germline CDR1 and CDR2: LGHNA and YSLEER. This CDR3 is 14 amino acids long. Trimming cost V 1 base and J 4 bases, with 10 bases left between them. The CDR3 region has the DNA TGCGCCAGCAGCCAAGGGAGCAGGGTCTATGGCTACACCTTC. It encodes CASSQGSRVYGYTF.

This clonotype was observed a handful of times. The CDR3 reads CASSLARWGGPTDTQYF. Here the CDR3 DNA reads TGTGCCAGCAGTTTAGCGCGTTGGGGGGGCCCCACAGATACGCAGTATTTT. The V call is TRBV12-3 or TRBV12-4, the J call TRBJ2-3; tentatively, D is TRBD2 (7 bases). V was pared by 0 bases and J by 2 bases, with 15 bases between. The CDR3 contains 17 residues.

In its sample, this clonotype was seen a few times. The chain joins TRBV4-2 to TRBJ2-5; D unclear. Trimming shortened V by 0 bases and J by 2 bases, and 13 bases separated the two germline ends. The CDR3 consists of 16 residues. Germline V gives CDR1 LGHNA, CDR2 YNFKEQ. CDR3 region: CASSQDDTEDQETQYF. The DNA for the CDR3 is TGTGCCAGCAGCCAAGACGATACAGAGGATCAAGAGACCCAGTACTTC.

V gene TRBV7-9 combines with J gene TRBJ2-3; D remains unclear. Germline CDR1 reads SEHNR; CDR2 reads FQNEAQ (reference sequence). V lost 2 bases to trimming and J lost 2 bases, with 11 bases between them. This CDR3 has 15 residues. CDR3 sequence (DNA): TGTGCCAGCAGCTTAAACTCGCCCTACACAGATACGCAGTATTTT. Its translation is CASSLNSPYTDTQYF.

The CDR3 spells CASRVTGLGSYEQYF. The CDR3 DNA sequence: TGTGCCAGCAGGGTAACTGGACTAGGCTCCTACGAGCAGTACTTC. This chain connects TRBV7-2 to TRBJ2-7; 7 bases fit TRBD2. V lost 6 bases to trimming and J lost 0 bases; unmatched junction nucleotides: 8. The CDR3 has 15 amino acids. Germline V lookup: CDR1 SGHTA, CDR2 FQGNSA.

CDR3 DNA sequence: TGTGCCAGTAGTACCCGGGACAGGATTTACGAGCAGTACTTC. Protein: CASSTRDRIYEQYF. The J gene is TRBJ2-7, the V gene TRBV19, with 8 bases matching TRBD1. V shed 4 bases, J shed 4 bases, and the junction held 6 bases outside the gene matches. The V gene's germline CDR1 is LNHDA and CDR2 SQIVND (reference sequence). CDR3 length: 14 residues. Combining the CDR3 with reference TRBV19 and TRBJ2-7 gives the whole variable domain DGGITQSPKYLFRKEGQNVTLSCEQNLNHDAMYWYRQDPGQGLRLIYYSQIVNDFQKGDIAEGYSVSREKKESFPLTVTSAQKNPTAFYLCASSTRDRIYEQYFGPGTRLTVT.

Only a few counts were recorded for this clonotype. The V and J genes are TRBV6-5 and TRBJ2-3, with 7 bases aligning to TRBD2. Germline values: CDR1 MNHEY, CDR2 SVGAGI. V was pared by 2 bases and J by 0 bases, with 2 bases of the junction left unmatched. CDR3 size: 15 residues. CDR3 loop: CASSYGGVSTDTQYF. The CDR3 bases are TGTGCCAGCAGTTACGGGGGGGTGAGCACAGATACGCAGTATTTT.

A few counts support this clonotype. CDR3 loop: CASSLVGVNYEQYF. CDR3 in DNA: TGTGCCAGCAGCTTAGTAGGAGTAAACTACGAGCAGTACTTC. The rearrangement uses TRBV11-2 and TRBJ2-7; D is unresolved. The CDR3 is 14 residues long. Germline V lookup: CDR1 SGHAT, CDR2 FQNNGV. Trimming removed 1 base at V and 3 bases at J, with 10 bases between. The full variable domain, its missing parts supplied by reference TRBV11-2 and TRBJ2-7, is EAGVAQSPRYKIIEKRQSVAFWCNPISGHATLYWYQQILGQGPKLLIQFQNNGVVDDSQLPKDRFSAERLKGVDSTLKIQPAKLEDSAVYLCASSLVGVNYEQYFGPGTRLTVT.

This clonotype was observed a handful of times. The chain links TRBV18 to TRBJ2-7; TRBD1 might be the D (5 bases). The V gene lost 4 bases and the J gene lost 1 base, with 11 bases spanning the gap. In germline, CDR1 is KGHSH, CDR2 LQKENI. This CDR3 has 14 amino acids. CDR3 protein: CASSQSRQSYEQYF. CDR3 sequence (DNA): TGTGCCAGCTCACAGTCTCGACAGTCCTACGAGCAGTACTTC.

This clonotype was seen more than once but under ten times. V usage is TRBV6-1 and J usage is TRBJ1-2; D is unclear. Germline loops: CDR1 MNHNS, CDR2 SASEGT. The ends were cut back, 2 bases at V and 2 bases at J, with 6 bases in the middle. This CDR3 region has 13 residues. The CDR3 loop is CASSEQRNYGYTF. The CDR3 DNA is TGTGCCAGCAGTGAACAGAGAAACTATGGCTACACCTTC.

The sample holds a few counts of this clonotype. The chain employs TRBV7-9 and TRBJ2-7; TRBD1 agrees at 7 bases. The germline V gene encodes CDR1 SEHNR and CDR2 FQNEAQ (reference sequence). The CDR3 runs 16 residues. V shed 1 base and J 2 bases; nucleotides not matched to a gene: 8. The CDR3: CASSLGETGYTYEQYF. CDR3 bases: TGTGCCAGCAGCTTAGGTGAGACAGGGTATACCTACGAGCAGTACTTC.

This clonotype has a handful of counts. This chain uses TRBV24-1 with TRBJ2-5; D is unresolved. The V gene's germline CDR1 is KGHDR and CDR2 SFDVKD. V lost 5 bases to trimming and J lost 5 bases, with 11 bases between them. This CDR3 region has 13 residues. The CDR3 is CATSALGDETQYF. The CDR3 DNA sequence: TGTGCCACCAGTGCGTTAGGAGATGAGACCCAGTACTTC.

V usage is TRBV6-2 or TRBV6-3 and J usage is TRBJ2-3; TRBD1 is a possible D gene (6 bases). Germline V lookup: CDR1 MNHEY, CDR2 SVGEGT. V lost 2 bases, J lost 1 base, and 10 bases lay in between. The CDR3 runs to 15 residues. CDR3 nucleotide sequence: TGTGCCAGCAGTTACGCCAGGGGAGGCACAGATACGCAGTATTTT. Translation: CASSYARGGTDTQYF.

This rearrangement joins TRBV7-9 to TRBJ2-5; D is unresolved. CDR3 length: 14 amino acids. Germline assignment: CDR1 SEHNR and CDR2 FQNEAQ (reference sequence). The V end was cut by 5 bases, the J end by 1 base, with 11 bases between. The CDR3 bases are TGTGCCAGCAGCCCACCGGACGTCCAAGAGACCCAGTACTTC. Translating gives CASSPPDVQETQYF.